This entry lists 14 T cell receptor beta chains sequenced from one sample in a study of shared clonotypes between healthy human individuals. Naive CD8 isolation took CD45RO-negative cells positively selected for CCR7 and excluded terminally differentiated effector memory CD45RA+ cells. The repertoire was sequenced with immunoSEQ multiplex PCR; TCRdb's copy has only in-frame clones and lacks some. Of approximately 2,000,000 clones in the sample, just over 90% were seen once. Material for sequencing was naive CD8+ T cells from PBMCs. Every receptor here comes from a man aged 18 to 29 in good health. Some clones in this sample may be carry-over from other donors' samples.

The rearrangement links TRBV27 to TRBJ1-2; no clear D gene. Germline CDR1 is MNHEY and CDR2 is SMNVEV (reference sequence). V lost 3 bases and J 8 bases, leaving 10 bases between the germline ends. The length of the CDR3 is 12 residues. The CDR3 nucleotides are TGTGCCAGCAGTTTTTTACTCGGCGGCTACACCTTC. Protein product: CASSFLLGGYTF.

The CDR3 nucleotides are TGTGCCAGCAGCGTAGCCCGGGACAGAGATACCTATGGCTACACCTTC. Its protein product is CASSVARDRDTYGYTF. The gene calls are TRBV9 and TRBJ1-2, with 7 bases matching TRBD1. V was pared by 0 bases and J by 4 bases, with 9 bases of the junction left unmatched. The CDR3 runs to 16 residues. The germline V gene encodes CDR1 SGDLS and CDR2 YYNGEE.

About this clone: The sample contains more than one DNA sequence encoding this CDR3. The V and J genes are TRBV7-9 and TRBJ2-5, with D hard to call. Per germline, CDR1 SEHNR and CDR2 FQNEAQ (reference sequence). The CDR3 covers 10 residues. With 6 bases removed from V and 5 bases from J, the gap between germline ends came to 4 bases. The CDR3 is CASSRETQYF. Here the CDR3 DNA reads TGTGCCAGCAGTCGGGAGACCCAGTACTTC.

Comments on this clone: At the DNA level, this CDR3 is encoded by other sequences in the same sample as well. This chain connects TRBV28 to TRBJ1-5, with D possibly matching TRBD1 (5 bases). V was pared by 1 base and J by 4 bases, with 11 bases between. Germline lookup yields CDR1 MDHEN and CDR2 SYDVKM. The CDR3 consists of 15 residues. The CDR3 nucleotides are TGTGCCAGCAGTTTATTCAGACAGCGTAATCAGCCCCAGCATTTT. Encoded protein: CASSLFRQRNQPQHF.

This chain links TRBV13 with TRBJ2-3; D is unclear. With 0 bases removed from V and 5 bases from J, the gap between germline ends came to 6 bases. CDR1 PRHDT and CDR2 FYEKMQ come from the germline V gene (reference sequence). The length of the CDR3 is 13 residues. CDR3 region: CASSLGIRDTQYF. In DNA form, the CDR3 reads TGTGCCAGCAGCTTAGGGATCCGAGATACGCAGTATTTT.

The genes are TRBV18 and TRBJ1-5; TRBD1 aligns across 12 bases. CDR3 length equals 20 residues. With 3 bases clipped from V and 1 base from J, the junction kept 13 bases outside the gene matches. The germline CDR1 and CDR2 sequences are KGHSH and LQKENI. This chain's CDR3 is CASSPSRSGQGARSNQPQHF. The CDR3 nucleotides are TGTGCCAGCTCACCGTCGAGATCGGGACAGGGGGCGCGAAGCAATCAGCCCCAGCATTTT.

The CDR3 reads CASSLGAGLTYEQYF. CDR3 DNA: TGTGCCAGCAGCTTAGGGGCAGGACTCACCTACGAGCAGTACTTC. The chain uses TRBV7-9 and TRBJ2-7; tentative D call: TRBD2 (5 bases). This CDR3 is built from 15 residues. V was pared by 1 base and J by 2 bases, with 12 bases between. Germline loops: CDR1 SEHNR, CDR2 FQNEAQ (reference sequence).

In this sample, this clone turned up once. V and J are TRBV4-3 and TRBJ2-3; 14 bases align to TRBD2. The V and J ends lost 0 bases and 3 bases, in that order; junction bases with no gene match: 5. CDR1 and CDR2 from the germline V gene are LGHNA and YSLEER. The CDR3 consists of 18 residues. The DNA for the CDR3 is TGCGCCAGCAGCCAAGATGGGACTAGCGGGAGAGGAACAGATACGCAGTATTTT. This encodes CASSQDGTSGRGTDTQYF.

This clone was recorded only once. The chain couples TRBV19 to TRBJ2-7; 8 bases match TRBD1. The CDR3 spans 16 residues. Trimming took 4 bases from V and 1 from J; bases not matched to a gene: 9. Germline V gene sequence: CDR1 LNHDA, CDR2 SQIVND (reference sequence). The CDR3 protein is CASSTDRGLLSYEQYF. The CDR3 DNA reads as TGTGCCAGTAGTACCGACAGGGGCCTTCTATCCTACGAGCAGTACTTC.

A remark on this clone: Additional DNA sequences in this sample encode the identical CDR3. The gene calls are TRBV9 and TRBJ2-7, with 7 bases that match TRBD1. V gave up 4 bases and J gave up 2 bases; unmatched junction bases: 6. CDR1 is SGDLS, CDR2 YYNGEE, per germline. CDR3 size: 14 residues. The CDR3 DNA reads as TGTGCCAGCAGCCCAGGGGGTGGGACCTACGAGCAGTACTTC. Its translation: CASSPGGGTYEQYF.

The chain combines TRBV2 with TRBJ1-2; D is undetermined. Germline V CDR1 and CDR2: SNHLY, FYNNEI. V lost 7 bases and J 4 bases, leaving 13 bases between the germline ends. The CDR3 loop spans 13 amino acids. CDR3 amino acids: CASTTGRLYGYTF. The DNA of the CDR3 is TGTGCCAGCACGACCGGACGGCTCTATGGCTACACCTTC.

The chain has TRBV29-1 and TRBJ2-1; 12 nucleotides line up with TRBD2. Germline V gene sequence: CDR1 SQVTM, CDR2 ANQGSEA. The CDR3 covers 19 residues. J was trimmed by 4 bases and V by 4 bases; bases with no gene match: 17. The CDR3 loop is CSVVFLGLAGTRGYNEQFF. CDR3 DNA sequence: TGCAGCGTTGTCTTTTTAGGACTAGCGGGAACACGGGGGTACAATGAGCAGTTCTTC.

The rearrangement uses TRBV7-3 and TRBJ2-7; no definite D call. Deletions cut 2 bases from V and 2 bases from J, with 4 bases between. Germline-derived CDR1 and CDR2 are SGHTA and FQGTGA. The CDR3 runs 12 residues. CDR3 DNA sequence: TGTGCCAGCAGCTTACCGACCTACGAGCAGTACTTC. It codes for CASSLPTYEQYF.

The CDR3 here is CASSWDPTGEKLFF. CDR3 in DNA: TGTGCCAGCAGCTGGGACCCGACGGGGGAAAAACTGTTTTTT. The J gene is TRBJ1-4, the V gene TRBV6-1; D possibly corresponds to TRBD1 (5 bases). Trimming removed 6 bases at V and 8 bases at J, with 16 bases between. The germline CDR1 and CDR2 sequences are MNHNS and SASEGT. This CDR3 has 14 residues.